A single sample gave rise to the 12 T cell receptor beta chains below, sequenced in a study of T-cell memory formation after mild COVID-19. One entry per CDR3 protein, called by TCRdb with MiXCR from the 5' RACE reads. This table holds around 250,000 distinct CDR3 sequences, approximately 16% found once. Sequencing was performed on PBMCs or a T cell subset sorted from them (not recorded which). The receptors derive from a man in his late teens or twenties who had mild COVID-19 (a few samples of this study predate the infection). Cell type and time point are not known.

The J gene is TRBJ1-5, the V gene TRBV19; possibly TRBD1 for D (6 bases). The CDR3 extends over 15 amino acids. In germline, CDR1 is LNHDA, CDR2 SQIVND (reference sequence). Trimming pared 11 bases from V and 1 base from J, leaving 18 bases between. The CDR3 DNA reads as TGTGCCTGTAACTCGAGGAGGGGGAGCAATCAGCCCCAGCATTTT. Protein product: CACNSRRGSNQPQHF.

The genes are TRBV7-2 and TRBJ2-1; D possibly corresponds to TRBD2 (6 bases). Germline V gene sequence: CDR1 SGHTA, CDR2 FQGNSA. The V gene lost 3 bases and the J gene lost 6 bases, with 9 bases spanning the gap. The CDR3 loop spans 13 amino acids. The CDR3 is CASSFTTSNEQFF. CDR3 DNA sequence: TGTGCCAGCAGCTTCACGACTAGCAATGAGCAGTTCTTC.

The chain combines TRBV7-3 with TRBJ2-5, with D maybe TRBD1 (5 bases). V was pared by 4 bases and J by 2 bases, with 8 bases between. CDR3 length equals 13 residues. The germline CDR1 and CDR2 sequences are SGHTA and FQGTGA. CDR3 loop: CASSSTVQETQYF. Written as DNA, the CDR3 is TGTGCCAGCAGCTCGACAGTTCAAGAGACCCAGTACTTC.

Only a few counts were recorded for this clonotype. This rearrangement joins TRBV2 to TRBJ2-7; D is ambiguous. Germline V gene data show CDR1 as SNHLY and CDR2 as FYNNEI. Trimming pared 2 bases from V and 3 bases from J, leaving 8 bases between. The CDR3 contains 13 residues. The CDR3 nucleotides are TGTGCCAGCAGTGAATCGGTATACTACGAGCAGTACGTC. This sequence encodes CASSESVYYEQYV.

This chain joins TRBV5-4 and TRBJ2-3, with 11 bases aligning to TRBD2. The junction had 12 bases not matched to a gene; V was cut back by 0 bases and J by 6 bases. The germline gives CDR1 SGHNT, CDR2 YYREEE (reference sequence). The CDR3 has 18 residues. The CDR3 sequence: CASSLADVGLAELDTQYF. As DNA, the CDR3 is TGTGCCAGCAGCTTGGCCGACGTGGGACTAGCGGAGCTGGATACGCAGTATTTT.

This clonotype has only a few counts. The J gene is TRBJ1-5, the V gene TRBV29-1, with D perhaps matching TRBD1 (5 bases). The CDR3 extends over 13 amino acids. Trimming left V 5 bases short and J 5 bases short, with 13 bases between. CDR1 SQVTM and CDR2 ANQGSEA come from the germline V gene. CDR3 sequence reads: CSVRDVEHQPQHF. The CDR3 region has the DNA TGCAGCGTTCGGGACGTGGAACATCAGCCCCAGCATTTT.

The chain uses TRBV6-5 and TRBJ1-1; D not certain. Germline values: CDR1 MNHEY, CDR2 SVGAGI. V lost 6 bases and J 1 base, leaving 18 bases between the germline ends. The length of the CDR3 is 16 residues. CDR3: CASRTLSRHGNTEAFF. Here the CDR3 DNA reads TGTGCCAGCAGGACCCTCTCGAGGCACGGGAACACTGAAGCTTTCTTT.

Ten or more counts support this clonotype. The genes are TRBV4-1 and TRBJ1-6; D is unresolved. This CDR3 region has 15 residues. V was clipped by 4 bases and J by 6 bases, with 13 bases between them. Germline CDR1 is MGHRA and CDR2 is YSYEKL. CDR3 bases: TGCGCCAGCAGCCCCCTCGTGGCAGCTAATTCACCCCTCCACTTT. This gives the protein CASSPLVAANSPLHF.

The gene calls are TRBV5-4 and TRBJ1-6; 9 bases agree with TRBD1. After removal of 3 bases from V and 7 bases from J, the junction contained 5 bases not matched to a gene. The CDR3 has 15 amino acids. Germline CDR1 reads SGHNT; CDR2 reads YYREEE (reference sequence). The CDR3, as DNA: TGTGCCAGCAGCTCCAGACAGGGGGGGAATTCACCCCTCCACTTT. This sequence encodes CASSSRQGGNSPLHF. Supplemented by reference TRBV5-4 and TRBJ1-6, the full variable domain reads ETGVTQSPTHLIKTRGQQVTLRCSSQSGHNTVSWYQQALGQGPQFIFQYYREEENGRGNFPPRFSGLQFPNYSSELNVNALELDDSALYLCASSSRQGGNSPLHFGNGTRLTVT.

This sequence joins TRBV7-2 and TRBJ1-1; D might be TRBD1 (5 bases). This CDR3 spans 14 amino acids. V was shortened by 5 bases and J by 4 bases, with 14 bases between the two germline ends. Looked up from germline, CDR1 is SGHTA and CDR2 is FQGNSA. CDR3 coding DNA: TGTGCCAGCAGCCCACTGACAGCGGTCACTGAAGCTTTCTTT. It yields the protein CASSPLTAVTEAFF.

This chain uses TRBV25-1 with TRBJ1-6; 9 bases line up with TRBD1. The J segment lost 8 bases and the V segment lost 7 bases, leaving 6 bases of the junction unmatched. The CDR3 loop spans 14 amino acids. Germline V gives CDR1 MGHDK, CDR2 SYGVNS. CDR3 nucleotide sequence: TGTGCCAGCATTAACGACAGGGGGGATTCACCCCTCCACTTT. Translated, it gives CASINDRGDSPLHF.

This clonotype showed up many times. The chain combines TRBV19 with TRBJ2-5, with 13 bases lining up with TRBD2. The length of the CDR3 is 15 residues. V lost 6 bases to trimming and J lost 5 bases; unmatched junction nucleotides: 6. Germline-derived CDR1 and CDR2 are LNHDA and SQIVND (reference sequence). CDR3: CASSLTSGGFETQYF. The CDR3 nucleotides read TGTGCCAGTAGCTTGACTAGCGGGGGGTTTGAGACCCAGTACTTC.